This paragraph covers one TCR beta chain sequence. CDR3 size: 12 residues. Between the trimmed V and J ends, which lost 3 bases and 2 bases, there was a span of 4 bases. Germline V CDR1 and CDR2: SNHLY, FYNNEI. Amplification used 60 Vbeta primers and 13 Jbeta primers. Sequencing used immunoSEQ multiplex PCR; TCRdb keeps in-frame clones, though not all of them. Of about 170,000 clones listed, around 80% are singletons. These data belong to a study of cytomegalovirus exposure and HLA in healthy donors. The V and J genes are TRBV2 and TRBJ2-5; D not certain. The receptor was isolated from a boy aged 2 to 10 in good health and CMV-seronegative. The sample consisted of PBMCs. The CDR3 is CASSDVQETQYF. DNA for the CDR3: TGTGCCAGCAGTGACGTACAAGAGACCCAGTACTTC. The whole variable domain, filled in from reference TRBV2 and TRBJ2-5, reads EPEVTQTPSHQVTQMGQEVILRCVPISNHLYFYWYRQILGQKVEFLVSFYNNEISEKSEIFDDQFSVERPDGSNFTLKIRSTKLEDSAMYFCASSDVQETQYFGPGTRLLVL.